This T cell receptor beta chain was documented in a study of shared clonotypes between healthy human individuals (dated by TCRdb to between 2020 and 2021). Background for the entire study: The cohort comprised a couple of women and three men aged 18 to 49 years. To increase sequencing depth and limit assay-specific biases, TCR repertoire library preparation and sequencing were carried out by different laboratories using diverse techniques. Leukapheresis yielded between about 0.94 and 8.9 billion PBMCs per donor. To estimate repertoire size and how much clonotypes are shared between individuals, the study performed deep sequencing of blood TCR repertoires from a few healthy adults. For each donor, CD4 naive and CD4 memory were each run on three plates, CD8 naive on two plates, and CD8 memory on one plate.

Paper-wide results and their limitations: Pairwise subsampling indicated that sequencing depth was expected to affect the degree of clonotype sharing among donors. Even with the large sequencing depth, rarefaction of the sorted-subset datasets indicated that sequencing was incomplete. When several donors were compared, the shared fraction of clonotypes was about 5% for naive CD4, around 3.6% for naive CD8, more than 2% for memory CD4, and 0.3% to 0.5% for memory CD8. The small number of donors limited the genetic and exposure-history diversity represented. Naive subsets generally had larger estimated clonotype richness than memory subsets. Sampling was restricted to blood, and TCR repertoires in tissues likely differ from the TCR repertoires found in blood. Higher generation probabilities were observed for clonotypes shared by all four sorted-subset donors than for non-shared clonotypes.

Using the deep immunoSEQ assay, multiplex PCR amplified TCR CDR3 regions from genomic DNA. Genomic DNA extracted from each cell subset was distributed evenly over all wells of several immunoSEQ 96-well plates, and each plate served as one replicate. For sorted subsets, 150 to 200 ng genomic DNA, equal to about 30,000 T cell genomes, was loaded into each replicate PCR. The purified libraries were quantified using a Qubit 3.0 fluorometer, sized with a Bioanalyzer 2100, and then quantified again using the KAPA Library Quantification kit. Every immunoSEQ 96-well plate was sequenced on a separate single-read 150-cycle Illumina NextSeq 550 flow cell. In the paper's pipeline: Because the immunoSEQ output included only junctional sequences and no quality scores, the filtering could not be the same as the filtering used for full-length reads. Sequences were annotated with PyIR, a Python wrapper for IgBLAST v1.9, and V/J genes and CDR3 were assigned using IMGT germline references. Reads with weak V/J assignments (E-value above 1e-6), missing CDR3, stop codons, out-of-frame junctions, or ambiguous translated residues were removed. A V3J clonotype was defined by an identical inferred V gene, J gene, and CDR3 amino acid sequence. To compute the percentage overlap between repertoires, the number of shared unique clonotypes was divided by the size of the smaller repertoire. Three approaches were used to assess repertoire richness: RTK rarefaction, the Chao1 estimator, and Recon v2.1 estimates of unobserved clonotypes. Generation probabilities for all TCRbeta clonotypes obtained by the gDNA method from four donors were computed using OLGA. TCRdb holds this immuneACCESS table with in-frame rearrangements only. Some clones are missing; in checked studies, unresolved V genes explain under half, and the rest has no known cause. The D gene and trimming were derived from the DNA, and the V and J assignments and clone size from that table. The sample profile shows 100,000 to 120,000 clones; 65% to 75% of them were found once. The ten largest clones add up to about 26% of the sample.

Compared with germline, V lacks 7 bases and J lacks 6 bases; bases without a gene match: 13. From the cysteine up to the phenylalanine, the CDR3 has a length of 16 residues. Here the CDR3 DNA is all that survives: 48 bases in frame from base 1. Via the germline V gene, CDR1 is MDHEN and CDR2 SYDVKM. This clone came up a few times. What this receptor recognizes is not known. The sample holds no much larger clone one base away, and base qualities are not on file. The donors were healthy, HIV-negative adults who had no recently reported acute infections or vaccinations. All donors were Caucasian adults living in Nashville, Tennessee, USA. CD8 memory samples consisted of magnetically selected CD45RO+ cells combined with CCR7-negative CD45RA+ effector memory (TemRA) cells. Blood was collected by leukapheresis, and PBMCs were isolated by Ficoll-Histopaque density gradient centrifugation and then cryopreserved in liquid nitrogen vapor phase. Analytical flow cytometry was used to check the purity and quantity of every magnetically sorted T cell population. Genomic DNA was isolated from each sorted fraction and quantified by UV absorbance on a Nanodrop 2000c.

Rearrangement joined TRBV28 to TRBJ2-3; 10 nucleotides in the junction match TRBD1. Sequenced input: memory CD8+ T cells sorted from blood. The cell subset or site label for this specimen denotes: CD45RO+ cells pooled with CCR7-negative TemRA cells. The clonotype comes from a woman aged 25 to 45 in good health. The nucleotide sequence is TGTGCCAGCATGGGGGCCGGGACAGGGGATGTGGATACGCAGTATTTT. Translated, it reads CASMGAGTGDVDTQYF.